The entry below gives a single T cell receptor (beta chain) sequence along with its context. As originally analysed: From reference gene primer amplification, estimates of nucleated cell counts were derived. Assay: immunoSEQ multiplex PCR; the TCRdb copy retains only in-frame clones and omits some. The DNA was the basis for D and trimming; V, J and clone size are from that table. Among some 230,000 clones listed, 80% to 90% were seen once. CDR1 is WNHNN, CDR2 SYGVQD, per germline (reference sequence). V shed 3 bases, J shed 4 bases, and the junction held 13 bases outside the gene matches. This CDR3 is 19 amino acids long. The data stem from a study of blood T cell repertoires in COVID-19. Study background: Acute and convalescent COVID-19 specimens originated in the United States, Italy and Spain.

This clonotype was obtained from a woman in her sixties who had recovered from COVID-19. V and J are TRBV10-1 and TRBJ2-3; 13 nucleotides align to TRBD2. The specimen sequenced was peripheral blood. The CDR3 sequence is CASSDGLAGAIRLSDTQYF. The CDR3, as DNA: TGCGCCAGCAGTGACGGACTAGCGGGGGCCATTAGGTTGTCAGATACGCAGTATTTT.